What follows describes a single TCR beta chain. Method: immunoSEQ multiplex PCR; TCRdb's copy keeps in-frame clones and lacks some. The profile shows tens of thousands of clones, around 90% of them singletons. The germline CDR1 and CDR2 sequences are SGHTA and FQGTGA. The ends were cut back, 0 bases at V and 1 base at J, with 10 bases in the middle. CDR3 size: 15 residues. The data belong to a study of control samples from healthy donors and cancer patients. Sequenced input: blood. The sequence was obtained from a man between 50 and 59 years old in good health. V usage is TRBV7-3 and J usage is TRBJ2-7; D might be TRBD2 (5 bases). CDR3 DNA sequence: TGTGCCAGCAGCTTAACGGGCCGGGGATCCTACGAGCAGTACTTC. As protein: CASSLTGRGSYEQYF. Full variable domain (missing parts from reference TRBV7-3 and TRBJ2-7): GAGVSQTPSNKVTEKGKYVELRCDPISGHTALYWYRQSLGQGPEFLIYFQGTGAADDSGLPNDRFFAVRPEGSVSTLKIQRTERGDSAVYLCASSLTGRGSYEQYFGPGTRLTVT.